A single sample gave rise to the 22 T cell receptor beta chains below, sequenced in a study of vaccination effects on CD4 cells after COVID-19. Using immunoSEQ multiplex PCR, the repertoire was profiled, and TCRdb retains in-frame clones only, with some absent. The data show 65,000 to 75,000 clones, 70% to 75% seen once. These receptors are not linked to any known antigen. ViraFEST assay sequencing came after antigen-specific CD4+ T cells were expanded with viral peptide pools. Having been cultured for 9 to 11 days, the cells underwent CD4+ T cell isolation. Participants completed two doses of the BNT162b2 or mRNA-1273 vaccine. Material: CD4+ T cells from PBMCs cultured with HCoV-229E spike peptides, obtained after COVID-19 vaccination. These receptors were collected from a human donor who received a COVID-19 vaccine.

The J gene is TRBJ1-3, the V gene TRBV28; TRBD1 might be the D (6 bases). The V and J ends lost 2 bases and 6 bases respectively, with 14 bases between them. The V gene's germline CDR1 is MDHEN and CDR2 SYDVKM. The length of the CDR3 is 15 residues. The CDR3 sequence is CASSLGQTYQNTIYF. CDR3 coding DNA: TGTGCCAGCAGTTTAGGACAGACCTACCAAAACACCATATATTTT.

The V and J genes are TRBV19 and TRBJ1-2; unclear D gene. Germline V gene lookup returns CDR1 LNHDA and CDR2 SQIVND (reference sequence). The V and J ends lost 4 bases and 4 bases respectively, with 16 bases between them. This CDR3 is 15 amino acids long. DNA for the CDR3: TGTGCCAGTAGTAACTCGGACCTTCCTACCTATGGCTACACCTTC. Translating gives CASSNSDLPTYGYTF. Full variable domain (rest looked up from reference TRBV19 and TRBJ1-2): DGGITQSPKYLFRKEGQNVTLSCEQNLNHDAMYWYRQDPGQGLRLIYYSQIVNDFQKGDIAEGYSVSREKKESFPLTVTSAQKNPTAFYLCASSNSDLPTYGYTFGSGTRLTVV.

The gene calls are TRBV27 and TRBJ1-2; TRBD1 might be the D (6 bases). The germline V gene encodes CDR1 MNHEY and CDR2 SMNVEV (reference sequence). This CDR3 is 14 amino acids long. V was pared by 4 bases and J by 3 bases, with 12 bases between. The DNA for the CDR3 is TGTGCCAGCAGTTCCCAAACAGGGCACTATGGCTACACCTTC. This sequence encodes CASSSQTGHYGYTF.

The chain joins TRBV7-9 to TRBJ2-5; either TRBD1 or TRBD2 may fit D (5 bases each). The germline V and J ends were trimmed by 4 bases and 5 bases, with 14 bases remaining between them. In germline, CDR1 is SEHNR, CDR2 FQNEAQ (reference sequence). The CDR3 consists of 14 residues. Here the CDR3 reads CASSSWDLGETQYF. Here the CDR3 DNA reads TGTGCCAGCAGCTCCTGGGACCTCGGGGAGACCCAGTACTTC.

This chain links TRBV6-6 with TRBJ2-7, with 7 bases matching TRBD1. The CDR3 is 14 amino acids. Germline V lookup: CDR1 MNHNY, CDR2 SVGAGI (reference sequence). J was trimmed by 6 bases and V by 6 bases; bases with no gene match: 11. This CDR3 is CASSGGTASGEQYV. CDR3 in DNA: TGTGCCAGCAGCGGTGGGACAGCCTCTGGCGAGCAGTACGTC.

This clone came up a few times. The CDR3 sequence is CASSPGAGSRPNYGYTF. CDR3 nucleotide sequence: TGTGCCAGCTCACCCGGGGCAGGGAGCCGTCCTAACTATGGCTACACCTTC. The rearrangement joins TRBV18 to TRBJ1-2; TRBD1 might be the D (5 bases). The germline CDR1 and CDR2 sequences are KGHSH and LQKENI. The CDR3 sequence is 17 residues long. V lost 3 bases to trimming and J lost 0 bases, with 17 bases between them.

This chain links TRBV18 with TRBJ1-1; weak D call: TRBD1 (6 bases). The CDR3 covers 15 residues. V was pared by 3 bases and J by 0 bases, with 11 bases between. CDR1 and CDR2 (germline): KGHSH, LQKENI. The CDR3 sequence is CASSPSDRLNTEAFF. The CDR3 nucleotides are TGTGCCAGCTCACCGTCCGACAGGCTGAACACTGAAGCTTTCTTT.

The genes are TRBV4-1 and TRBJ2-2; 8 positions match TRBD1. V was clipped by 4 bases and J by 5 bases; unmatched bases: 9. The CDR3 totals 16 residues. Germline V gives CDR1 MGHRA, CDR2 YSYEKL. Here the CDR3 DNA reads TGCGCCAGCAGCCCGAGCAGGACAGGGTGGACCGGGGAGCTGTTTTTT. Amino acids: CASSPSRTGWTGELFF.

CDR3 residues: CAINDVPGQGSLEAFF. CDR3 sequence (DNA): TGTGCCATCAATGACGTTCCGGGACAGGGCTCTTTAGAAGCTTTCTTT. The J gene is TRBJ1-1, the V gene TRBV10-3; 9 bases are shared with TRBD1. With 7 bases clipped from V and 8 bases from J, the junction kept 17 bases outside the gene matches. Germline loops: CDR1 ENHRY, CDR2 SYGVKD. The CDR3 consists of 16 residues.

The CDR3 DNA is TGTGCCACCAGTGATTCCCGGACGGCCAATCAGCCCCAGCATTTT. Its protein is CATSDSRTANQPQHF. The rearrangement joins TRBV24-1 to TRBJ1-5; D remains unclear. CDR1 and CDR2 from the germline V gene are KGHDR and SFDVKD. The ends were cut back, 2 bases at V and 3 bases at J, with 10 bases in the middle. The CDR3 totals 15 residues.

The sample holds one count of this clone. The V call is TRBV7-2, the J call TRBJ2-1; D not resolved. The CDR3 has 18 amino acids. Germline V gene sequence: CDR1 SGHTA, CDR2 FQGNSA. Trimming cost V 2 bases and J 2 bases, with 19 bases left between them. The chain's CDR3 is CASSLFPSAGYPYNEQFF. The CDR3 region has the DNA TGTGCCAGCAGCTTATTCCCCTCGGCAGGTTATCCCTACAATGAGCAGTTCTTC.

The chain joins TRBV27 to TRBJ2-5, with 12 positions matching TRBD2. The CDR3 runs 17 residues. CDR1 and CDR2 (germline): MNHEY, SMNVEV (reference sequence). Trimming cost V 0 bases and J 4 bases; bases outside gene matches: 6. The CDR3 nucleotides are TGTGCCAGCAGTTTATCGATCCTAGCGGGGGGGCGAGAGACCCAGTACTTC. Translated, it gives CASSLSILAGGRETQYF.

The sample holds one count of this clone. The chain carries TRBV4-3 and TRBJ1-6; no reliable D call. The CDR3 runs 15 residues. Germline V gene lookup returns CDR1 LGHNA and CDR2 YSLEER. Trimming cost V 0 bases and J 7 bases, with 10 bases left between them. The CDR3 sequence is CASSQDAQQNSPLHF. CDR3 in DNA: TGCGCCAGCAGCCAAGATGCCCAGCAAAATTCACCCCTCCACTTT.

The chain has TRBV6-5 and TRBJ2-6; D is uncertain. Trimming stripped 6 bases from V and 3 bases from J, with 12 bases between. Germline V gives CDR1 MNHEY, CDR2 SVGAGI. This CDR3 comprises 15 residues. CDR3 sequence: CASRRSMFGANVLTF. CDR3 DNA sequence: TGTGCCAGCAGACGCTCCATGTTTGGGGCCAACGTCCTGACTTTC.

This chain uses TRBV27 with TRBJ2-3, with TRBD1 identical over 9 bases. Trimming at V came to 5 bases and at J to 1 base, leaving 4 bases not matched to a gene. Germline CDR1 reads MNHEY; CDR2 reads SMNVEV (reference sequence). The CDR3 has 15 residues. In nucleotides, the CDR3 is TGTGCCAGCAGTAATTACAGGGGGCGCACAGATACGCAGTATTTT. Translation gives CASSNYRGRTDTQYF.

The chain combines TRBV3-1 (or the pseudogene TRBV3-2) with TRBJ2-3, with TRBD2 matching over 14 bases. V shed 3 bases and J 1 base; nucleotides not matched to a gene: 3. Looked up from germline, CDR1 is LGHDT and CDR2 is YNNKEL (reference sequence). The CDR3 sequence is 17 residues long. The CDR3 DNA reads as TGTGCCAGCAGCCATCCGGGACTAGCGGGGGGCACAGATACGCAGTATTTT. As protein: CASSHPGLAGGTDTQYF.

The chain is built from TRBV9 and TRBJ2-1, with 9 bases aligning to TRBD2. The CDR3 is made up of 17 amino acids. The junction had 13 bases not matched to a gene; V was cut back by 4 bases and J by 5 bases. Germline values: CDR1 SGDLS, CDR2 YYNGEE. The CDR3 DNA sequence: TGTGCCAGCAGCAAAGCAATCGGTAGCGGGGGTGACAATGAGCAGTTCTTC. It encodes CASSKAIGSGGDNEQFF.

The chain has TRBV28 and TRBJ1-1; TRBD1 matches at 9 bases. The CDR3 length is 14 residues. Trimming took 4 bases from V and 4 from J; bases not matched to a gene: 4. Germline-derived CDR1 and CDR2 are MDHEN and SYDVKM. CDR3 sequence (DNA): TGTGCCAGCAGTTCTCCGGGACAGGGCACTGAAGCTTTCTTT. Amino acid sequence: CASSSPGQGTEAFF. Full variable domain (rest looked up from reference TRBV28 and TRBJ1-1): DVKVTQSSRYLVKRTGEKVFLECVQDMDHENMFWYRQDPGLGLRLIYFSYDVKMKEKGDIPEGYSVSREKKERFSLILESASTNQTSMYLCASSSPGQGTEAFFGQGTRLTVV.

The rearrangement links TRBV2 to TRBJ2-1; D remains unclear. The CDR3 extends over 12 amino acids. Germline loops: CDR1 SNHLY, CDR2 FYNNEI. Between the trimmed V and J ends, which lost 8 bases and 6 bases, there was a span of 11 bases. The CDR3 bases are TGTGCCAGCGGACGGACGCCCAATGAGCAGTTCTTC. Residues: CASGRTPNEQFF.

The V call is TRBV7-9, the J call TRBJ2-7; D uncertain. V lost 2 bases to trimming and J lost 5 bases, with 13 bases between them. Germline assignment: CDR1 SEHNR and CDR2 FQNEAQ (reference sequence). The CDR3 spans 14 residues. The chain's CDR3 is CASSLTGQGNEQYV. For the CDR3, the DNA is TGTGCCAGCAGCTTAACGGGCCAAGGTAACGAGCAGTACGTC.

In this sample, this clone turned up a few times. Here the CDR3 reads CASSLYPGGGEQFF. In DNA, the CDR3 is TGCGCCAGCAGCCTTTATCCGGGGGGCGGCGAGCAGTTCTTC. V gene TRBV5-1 combines with J gene TRBJ2-1; a possible D gene is TRBD2 (7 bases). Trimming left V 4 bases short and J 10 bases short, with 18 bases between. The CDR3 length is 14 residues. The germline CDR1 and CDR2 sequences are SGHRS and YFSETQ.

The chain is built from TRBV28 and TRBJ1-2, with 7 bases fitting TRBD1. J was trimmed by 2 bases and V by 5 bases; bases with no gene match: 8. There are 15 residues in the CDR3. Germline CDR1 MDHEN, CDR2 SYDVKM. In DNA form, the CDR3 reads TGTGCCAGCAGTCCCCCACCACAGGGGAACTATGGCTACACCTTC. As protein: CASSPPPQGNYGYTF.